This T cell receptor beta chain derives from a study of T cells expressing NK-cell markers. CDR3 length: 15 residues. Germline loops: CDR1 MGHDK, CDR2 SYGVNS. TCRdb reprocessed the 5' RACE reads and reports one entry per CDR3 protein, with no DNA. The sample totals 200,000 to 300,000 distinct CDR3 sequences. The material sequenced was blood T cells: a sorted CD56 or NKG2C T cell subset, CD4+ or CD8+ T cells, or bulk PBMC T cells (not recorded which). This TCR was recovered from a man aged 18 to 35 in good health. V is TRBV25-1 and J is TRBJ2-1; without DNA, the TCRdb call of TRBD1 cannot be checked. This CDR3 is CASSESWPQYNEQFF.